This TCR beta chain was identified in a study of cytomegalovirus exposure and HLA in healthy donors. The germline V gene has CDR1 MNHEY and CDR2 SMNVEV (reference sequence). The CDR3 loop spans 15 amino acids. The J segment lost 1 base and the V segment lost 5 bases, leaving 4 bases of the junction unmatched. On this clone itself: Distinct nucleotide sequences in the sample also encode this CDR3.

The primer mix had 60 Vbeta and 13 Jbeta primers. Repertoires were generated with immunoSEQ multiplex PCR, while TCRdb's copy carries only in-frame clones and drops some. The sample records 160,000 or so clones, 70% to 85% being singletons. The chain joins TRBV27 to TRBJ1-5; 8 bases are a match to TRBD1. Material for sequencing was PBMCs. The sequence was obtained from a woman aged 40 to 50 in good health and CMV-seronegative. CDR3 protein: CASSPDRVSNQPQHF. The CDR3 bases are TGTGCCAGCAGTCCGGACAGGGTGAGCAATCAGCCCCAGCATTTT.